The 9 T cell receptor beta chains below come from one sample, sequenced in a study of regulatory T cells in long-lasting Graves disease. Described time point: newly diagnosed GD, antithyroid drugs for less than 3 months. Scientists built the TCR library using RNA that was extracted from PBMCs. TCR beta libraries were built with iRepertoire HTBI primers and Arm-PCR of CDR3 regions. TCRdb independently ran MiXCR on the multiplex PCR reads; one entry per CDR3 protein. Found here are some 250,000 distinct CDR3 sequences, approximately 18% of them singletons; the top ten hold approximately 14%. The same sample was also studied in work on T cells in Graves' hyperthyroidism and ophthalmopathy.

The sample here was peripheral blood mononuclear cells (PBMCs), taken at new diagnosis, from a patient treated with antithyroid drugs. These TCRs come from a woman aged 30 to 39 with Graves disease.

There are many counts of this clonotype. J is TRBJ2-7 and V is TRBV6-5; no clear D. The CDR3 totals 14 residues. V was pared by 2 bases and J by 0 bases, with 8 bases between. The germline V gene encodes CDR1 MNHEY and CDR2 SVGAGI. The CDR3 sequence is CASSYRASSYEQYF. The CDR3 bases are TGTGCCAGCAGTTACAGGGCCTCCTCCTACGAGCAGTACTTC.

This clonotype was seen at least ten times. The chain joins TRBV18 to TRBJ2-7; D possibly uses TRBD1 or TRBD2 (5 bases each). Trimming removed 3 bases from V and 7 bases from J, with 19 bases in between. This CDR3 region has 15 residues. Germline V gives CDR1 KGHSH, CDR2 LQKENI. Written as DNA, the CDR3 is TGTGCCAGCTCACCCCAGCGGCAGGACACGAAGGAGCAGTACTTC. Translating gives CASSPQRQDTKEQYF.

At least ten counts were recorded for this clonotype. The chain joins TRBV20-1 to TRBJ1-5, with a possible D match to TRBD1 (5 bases). The CDR3 is 14 residues long. Germline V lookup: CDR1 DFQATT, CDR2 SNEGSKA (reference sequence). V dropped 3 bases and J dropped 4 bases, with 13 bases sitting between them. CDR3 sequence: CSASGDGNNQPQHF. The CDR3 DNA sequence: TGCAGTGCTAGTGGGGACGGAAATAATCAGCCCCAGCATTTT.

The sample holds many counts of this clonotype. V usage is TRBV11-2 and J usage is TRBJ1-1; D is unresolved. The V gene's germline CDR1 is SGHAT and CDR2 FQNNGV. This CDR3 comprises 12 residues. V gave up 3 bases and J gave up 5 bases, with 7 bases separating them. In DNA, the CDR3 is TGTGCCAGCAGCTTTGATTGGACTGAAGCTTTCTTT. It codes for CASSFDWTEAFF.

This clonotype was found many times. A junction end diverges from the germline sequence, so it may reflect a read error. This chain joins TRBV29-1 and TRBJ1-1; D not certain. The germline CDR1 and CDR2 sequences are SQVTM and ANQGSEA. This CDR3 has 14 amino acids. CDR3: CSVEDRWANIEAFF. CDR3 DNA: TGCAGCGTTGAAGATAGATGGGCAAACATTGAAGCTTTCTTT.

V is TRBV7-3 and J is TRBJ2-1, with 8 bases fitting TRBD1. This CDR3 spans 15 amino acids. After removal of 2 bases from V and 6 bases from J, the junction contained 6 bases not matched to a gene. Germline lookup yields CDR1 SGHTA and CDR2 FQGTGA. The CDR3 DNA is TGTGCCAGCAGCTTACCAGGGGGCCGGGGCAATGAGCAGTTCTTC. Translated: CASSLPGGRGNEQFF.

In this sample, this clonotype turned up many times. This sequence joins TRBV3-1 and TRBJ1-2; perhaps TRBD1 as D (5 bases). This CDR3 is built from 14 residues. Germline assignment: CDR1 LGHDT and CDR2 YNNKEL (reference sequence). V was shortened by 0 bases and J by 7 bases, with 12 bases between the two germline ends. The CDR3 DNA sequence: TGTGCCAGCAGCCAAGAGTGGGGGAGGGGTGGCTACACCTTC. Translating it yields CASSQEWGRGGYTF.

The rearrangement uses TRBV29-1 and TRBJ1-1; 9 nucleotides line up with TRBD1. With 7 bases clipped from V and 6 bases from J, the junction kept 6 bases outside the gene matches. Germline values: CDR1 SQVTM, CDR2 ANQGSEA. This CDR3 is 12 amino acids long. CDR3 in DNA: TGCAGCGCTCCACAGGGGGCCCCTGAAGCTTTCTTT. Translating gives CSAPQGAPEAFF.

This clonotype was picked up many times. The V call is TRBV13, the J call TRBJ1-3; the D gene is possibly TRBD1 (5 bases). CDR3 size: 14 residues. CDR1 and CDR2 from the germline V gene are PRHDT and FYEKMQ (reference sequence). Trimming pared 0 bases from V and 8 bases from J, leaving 11 bases between. The CDR3 nucleotides are TGTGCCAGCAGCTTAGGACAGGCCGGGGACACCATATATTTT. Protein sequence: CASSLGQAGDTIYF.